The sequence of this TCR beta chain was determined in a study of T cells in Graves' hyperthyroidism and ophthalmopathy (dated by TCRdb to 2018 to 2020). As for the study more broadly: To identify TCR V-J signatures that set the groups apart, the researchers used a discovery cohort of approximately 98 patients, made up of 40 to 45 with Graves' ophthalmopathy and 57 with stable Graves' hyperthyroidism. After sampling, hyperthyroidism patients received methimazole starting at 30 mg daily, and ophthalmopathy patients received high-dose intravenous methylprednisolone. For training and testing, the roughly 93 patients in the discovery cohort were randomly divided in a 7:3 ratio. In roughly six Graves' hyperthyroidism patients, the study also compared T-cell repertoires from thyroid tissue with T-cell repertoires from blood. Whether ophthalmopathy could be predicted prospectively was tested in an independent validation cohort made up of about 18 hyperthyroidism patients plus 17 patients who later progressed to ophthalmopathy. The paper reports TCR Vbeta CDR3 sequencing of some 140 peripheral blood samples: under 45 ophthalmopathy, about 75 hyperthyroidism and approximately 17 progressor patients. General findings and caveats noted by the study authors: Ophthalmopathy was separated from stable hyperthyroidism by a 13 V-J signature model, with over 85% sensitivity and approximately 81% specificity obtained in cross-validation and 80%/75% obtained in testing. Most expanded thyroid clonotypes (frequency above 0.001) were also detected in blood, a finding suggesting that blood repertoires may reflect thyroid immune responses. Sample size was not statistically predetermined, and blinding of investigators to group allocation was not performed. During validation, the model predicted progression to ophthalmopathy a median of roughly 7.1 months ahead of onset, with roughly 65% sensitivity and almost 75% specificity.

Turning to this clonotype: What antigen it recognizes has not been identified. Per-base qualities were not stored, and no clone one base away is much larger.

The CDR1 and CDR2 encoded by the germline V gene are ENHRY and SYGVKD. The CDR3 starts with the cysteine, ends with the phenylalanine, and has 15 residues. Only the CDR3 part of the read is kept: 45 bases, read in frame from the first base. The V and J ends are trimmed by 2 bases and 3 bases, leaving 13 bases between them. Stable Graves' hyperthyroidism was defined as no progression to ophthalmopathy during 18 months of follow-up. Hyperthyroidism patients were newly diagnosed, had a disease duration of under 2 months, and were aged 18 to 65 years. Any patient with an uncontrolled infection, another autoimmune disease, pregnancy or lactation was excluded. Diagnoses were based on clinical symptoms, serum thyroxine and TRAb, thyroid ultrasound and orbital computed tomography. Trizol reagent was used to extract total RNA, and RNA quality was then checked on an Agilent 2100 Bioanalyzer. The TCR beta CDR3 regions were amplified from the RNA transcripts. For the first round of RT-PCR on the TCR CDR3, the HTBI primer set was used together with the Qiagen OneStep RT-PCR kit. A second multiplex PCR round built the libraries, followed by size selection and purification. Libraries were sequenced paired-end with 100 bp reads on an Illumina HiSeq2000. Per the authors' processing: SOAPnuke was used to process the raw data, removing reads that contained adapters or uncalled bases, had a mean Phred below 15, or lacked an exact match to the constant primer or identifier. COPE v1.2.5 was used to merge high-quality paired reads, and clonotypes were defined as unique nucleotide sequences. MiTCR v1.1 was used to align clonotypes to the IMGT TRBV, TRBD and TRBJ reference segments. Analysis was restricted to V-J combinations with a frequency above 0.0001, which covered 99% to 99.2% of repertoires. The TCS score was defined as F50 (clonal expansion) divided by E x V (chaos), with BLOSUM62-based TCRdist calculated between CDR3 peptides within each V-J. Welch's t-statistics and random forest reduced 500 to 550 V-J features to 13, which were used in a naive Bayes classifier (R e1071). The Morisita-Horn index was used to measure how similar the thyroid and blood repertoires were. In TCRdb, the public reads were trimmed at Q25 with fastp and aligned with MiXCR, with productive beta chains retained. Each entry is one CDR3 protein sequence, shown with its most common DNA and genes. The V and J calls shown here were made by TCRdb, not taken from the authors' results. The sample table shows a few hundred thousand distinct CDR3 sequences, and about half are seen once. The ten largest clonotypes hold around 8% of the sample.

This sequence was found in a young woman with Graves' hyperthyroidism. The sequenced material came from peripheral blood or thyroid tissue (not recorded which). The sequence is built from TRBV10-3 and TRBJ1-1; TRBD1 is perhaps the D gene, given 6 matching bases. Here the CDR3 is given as CAISELSQGHTEAFF. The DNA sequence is TGTGCCATCAGTGAGCTCTCCCAGGGGCACACTGAAGCTTTCTTT.